This T cell receptor beta chain was sequenced for a study of T-cell reconstitution after alpha-beta-depleted transplantation in children. This clonotype came up many times. As yet, its antigen is unknown. Findings and caveats of the study: Newly generated T cells supplied most T-cell counts and diversity one year post-transplant. Recipient T cells and thymic progenitors that survived gave rise to the high TCRbeta diversity observed at day 60 in some patients.

Unique molecular identifiers were incorporated into the prepared TCRbeta library. TCRdb re-called the PCR reads through MiXCR, storing one row per CDR3 protein. The sample has some 200,000 distinct CDR3 sequences, about 8.2% seen once. The germline V and J ends were trimmed by 6 bases and 3 bases, with 12 bases remaining between them. CDR3 length: 15 residues. CDR1 is ENHRY and CDR2 is SYGVKD in the germline V gene. The chain is built from TRBV10-3 and TRBJ2-6; the D is unclear. The TCR was taken from a male patient between 2 and 15 years old who had a stem cell transplant for acute myeloid leukemia, so the T cells may come from the graft donor. This sample comprised PBMCs, mostly from graft donor cells, obtained 360 days after TCRalphabeta/CD19-depleted stem cell transplant. The chain's CDR3 is CAISHTALGANVLTF. The CDR3 DNA is TGTGCCATCAGCCACACAGCCCTTGGGGCCAACGTCCTGACTTTC.